This TCR beta chain is drawn from a study of blood T cell repertoires in COVID-19. Background on the study: COVID-19 samples from acute and convalescent phases originated in the United States, Italy and Spain.

In the source study's methods: Using reference gene primer amplification, nucleated cell counts were estimated. This table comes from immunoSEQ multiplex PCR, and its TCRdb copy is limited to in-frame clones, with some not included. Clone size and the V and J calls come from that table; the DNA yielded D and trimming. The sample carries 60,000 or so clones, around 65% recorded once. Germline CDR1 MNHEY, CDR2 SVGEGT. This CDR3 contains 18 residues. V dropped 0 bases and J dropped 6; count of bases not matched to a gene: 11. The rearrangement uses TRBV6-2 or TRBV6-3 and TRBJ1-5, with 10 bases that match TRBD1. The clonotype comes from a woman aged 55-69 years who had been exposed to COVID-19. The specimen sequenced was PBMCs or T cells enriched from blood (not recorded which). The CDR3 protein is CASSYSTGGAMKGQPQHF. CDR3 nucleotide sequence: TGTGCCAGCAGTTACTCGACAGGGGGCGCGATGAAGGGTCAGCCCCAGCATTTT.